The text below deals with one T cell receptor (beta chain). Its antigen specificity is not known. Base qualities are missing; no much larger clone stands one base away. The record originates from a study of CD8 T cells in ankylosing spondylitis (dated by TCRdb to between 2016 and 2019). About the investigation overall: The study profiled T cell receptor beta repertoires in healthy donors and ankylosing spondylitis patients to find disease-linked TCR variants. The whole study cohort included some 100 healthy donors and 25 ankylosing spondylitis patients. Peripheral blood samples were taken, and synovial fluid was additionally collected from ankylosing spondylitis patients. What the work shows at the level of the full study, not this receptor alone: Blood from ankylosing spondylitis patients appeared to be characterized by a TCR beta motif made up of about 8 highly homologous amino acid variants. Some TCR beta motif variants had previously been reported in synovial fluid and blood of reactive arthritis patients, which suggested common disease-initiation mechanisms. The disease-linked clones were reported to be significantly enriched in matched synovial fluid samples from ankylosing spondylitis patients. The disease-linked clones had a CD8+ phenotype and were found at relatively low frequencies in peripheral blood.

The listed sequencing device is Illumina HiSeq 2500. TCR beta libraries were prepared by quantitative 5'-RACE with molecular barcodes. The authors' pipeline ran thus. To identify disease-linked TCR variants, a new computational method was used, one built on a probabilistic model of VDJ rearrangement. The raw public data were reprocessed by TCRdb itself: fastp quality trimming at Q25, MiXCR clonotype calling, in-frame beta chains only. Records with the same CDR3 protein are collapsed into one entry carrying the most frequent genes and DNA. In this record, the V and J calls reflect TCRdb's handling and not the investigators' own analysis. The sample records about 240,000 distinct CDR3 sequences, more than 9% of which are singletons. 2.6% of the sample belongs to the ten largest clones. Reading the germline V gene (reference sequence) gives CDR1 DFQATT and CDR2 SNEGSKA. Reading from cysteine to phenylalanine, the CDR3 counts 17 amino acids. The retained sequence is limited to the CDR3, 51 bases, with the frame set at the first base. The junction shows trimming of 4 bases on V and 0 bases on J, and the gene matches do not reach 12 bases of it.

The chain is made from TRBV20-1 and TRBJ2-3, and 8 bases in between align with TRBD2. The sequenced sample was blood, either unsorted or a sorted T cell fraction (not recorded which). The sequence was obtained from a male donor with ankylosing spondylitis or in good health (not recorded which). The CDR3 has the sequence CSAIALFKRGSTDTQYF. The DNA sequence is TGCAGTGCTATTGCCCTTTTTAAGCGGGGGAGCACAGATACGCAGTATTTT.